One sample yielded the 26 T cell receptor beta chains listed below, sequenced in a study of early T cells in non-severe SARS-CoV-2 infection. TCRdb re-analysed the 5' RACE reads in MiXCR, keeping a single row per CDR3 protein. The table records approximately 65,000 distinct CDR3 sequences, 10% to 15% of them present only once. Source material: whole blood. The receptors shown here come from an adult who was a healthcare worker with PCR-confirmed SARS-CoV-2 infection or an uninfected control (not recorded which).

This chain uses TRBV6-6 with TRBJ2-1, with D perhaps assigned TRBD1 or TRBD2 (5 bases each). V gave up 8 bases and J gave up 0 bases, with 5 bases separating them. Per the germline V gene, CDR1 is MNHNY and CDR2 is SVGAGI (reference sequence). The length of the CDR3 is 12 residues. The CDR3 here is CASGGSYNEQFF. In DNA, the CDR3 is TGTGCCAGCGGGGGCTCCTACAATGAGCAGTTCTTC.

This clonotype was recorded at least ten times. The rearrangement joins TRBV7-6 to TRBJ2-5; 11 bases are shared with TRBD2. CDR1 is SGHVS and CDR2 is FNYEAQ in the germline V gene. This CDR3 spans 15 amino acids. The J segment lost 3 bases and the V segment lost 5 bases, leaving 5 bases of the junction unmatched. CDR3 in amino acids: CASSPTSGVKETQYF. In DNA form, the CDR3 reads TGTGCCAGCAGCCCGACTAGCGGGGTCAAAGAGACCCAGTACTTC.

This clonotype was seen many times. This rearrangement joins TRBV7-8 to TRBJ2-7; TRBD1 matches at 7 bases. V shed 4 bases and J 1 base; nucleotides not matched to a gene: 10. The CDR3 length is 16 residues. CDR1 is SGHVS and CDR2 is FQNEAQ in the germline V gene. The CDR3 protein is CASSSLRQGPSYEQYF. The DNA of the CDR3 is TGTGCCAGCAGCTCCCTACGACAGGGACCGTCCTACGAGCAGTACTTC.

Many counts were recorded for this clonotype. V is TRBV12-3 or TRBV12-4 and J is TRBJ1-5; D is ambiguous. Trimming cost V 7 bases and J 1 base, with 5 bases left between them. The CDR3 runs to 12 residues. CDR3 DNA: TGTGCCAGCACATGGAGCAATCAGCCCCAGCATTTT. Translated: CASTWSNQPQHF.

This clonotype was detected a few times. The chain combines TRBV2 with TRBJ1-4; the D is unclear. Germline assignment: CDR1 SNHLY and CDR2 FYNNEI. Between the trimmed V and J ends, which lost 5 bases and 1 base, there was a span of 8 bases. This CDR3 region has 14 residues. As DNA, the CDR3 is TGTGCCAGCAGTACGAGCAGAACTAATGAAAAACTGTTTTTT. Its translation: CASSTSRTNEKLFF.

The V call is TRBV12-3 or TRBV12-4, the J call TRBJ2-7; 7 nucleotides line up with TRBD1. This CDR3 spans 13 amino acids. The V segment lost 5 bases and the J segment 5 bases; nucleotides outside the gene matches: 6. In DNA, the CDR3 is TGTGCCAGCAGTGTGACAGGGTTCAACGAGCAGTACTTC. Translated: CASSVTGFNEQYF.

The chain is built from TRBV15 and TRBJ1-6, with unresolved D. Looked up from germline, CDR1 is LNHNV and CDR2 is YYDKDF (reference sequence). V was pared by 1 base and J by 6 bases, with 7 bases between. CDR3 length equals 14 residues. The CDR3 DNA is TGTGCCACCAGCAGAGTAAAGGGTAATTCACCCCTCCACTTT. It specifies CATSRVKGNSPLHF. The whole variable domain, filled in from reference TRBV15 and TRBJ1-6, reads DAMVIQNPRYQVTQFGKPVTLSCSQTLNHNVMYWYQQKSSQAPKLLFHYYDKDFNNEADTPDNFQSRRPNTSFCFLDIRSPGLGDTAMYLCATSRVKGNSPLHFGNGTRLTVT.

The chain carries TRBV7-3 and TRBJ1-1; D is uncertain. Germline CDR1 reads SGHTA; CDR2 reads FQGTGA. V lost 5 bases, J lost 6 bases, and 13 bases lay in between. This CDR3 has 13 residues. The CDR3 bases are TGTGCCAGCAGCCGAGGAGCAGGTTCTGAAGCTTTCTTT. It specifies CASSRGAGSEAFF.

There are many counts of this clonotype. The chain joins TRBV7-2 to TRBJ2-3; 8 bases fit TRBD1. V was pared by 8 bases and J by 0 bases, with 7 bases of the junction left unmatched. The length of the CDR3 is 15 residues. Germline V gives CDR1 SGHTA, CDR2 FQGNSA. The CDR3, as DNA: TGTGCCAGCCTTGGACAGGGTATAAGCACAGATACGCAGTATTTT. Encoded protein: CASLGQGISTDTQYF.

The chain joins TRBV7-8 to TRBJ1-4; D gene ambiguous. V gave up 1 base and J gave up 4 bases, with 10 bases separating them. Germline V gene data show CDR1 as SGHVS and CDR2 as FQNEAQ. The CDR3 consists of 15 residues. CDR3 sequence reads: CASSLEMGINEKLFF. The DNA of the CDR3 is TGTGCCAGCAGCTTAGAGATGGGGATTAATGAAAAACTGTTTTTT. Full variable domain (outside the CDR3, taken from reference TRBV7-8 and TRBJ1-4): GAGVSQSPRYKVAKRGQDVALRCDPISGHVSLFWYQQALGQGPEFLTYFQNEAQLDKSGLPSDRFFAERPEGSVSTLKIQRTQQEDSAVYLCASSLEMGINEKLFFGSGTQLSVL.

In this sample, this clonotype turned up a few times. The rearrangement joins TRBV2 to TRBJ1-2; D is unclear. This CDR3 has 13 residues. The germline CDR1 and CDR2 sequences are SNHLY and FYNNEI. Trimming pared 2 bases from V and 4 bases from J, leaving 8 bases between. For the CDR3, the DNA is TGTGCCAGCAGTGAAAGGCAGGCCTATGGCTACACCTTC. Its translation is CASSERQAYGYTF.

This clonotype has at least ten counts. The J gene is TRBJ2-2, the V gene TRBV7-6, with D perhaps matching TRBD2 (6 bases). The CDR3 contains 16 residues. Trimming pared 4 bases from V and 4 bases from J, leaving 16 bases between. Germline V gene data show CDR1 as SGHVS and CDR2 as FNYEAQ. The CDR3 reads CASSSPGPGGTGELFF. The CDR3 region has the DNA TGTGCCAGCAGCTCGCCGGGTCCCGGGGGCACCGGGGAGCTGTTTTTT.

This chain joins TRBV29-1 and TRBJ2-5; unclear D gene. Germline CDR1 is SQVTM and CDR2 is ANQGSEA. V lost 4 bases and J 4 bases, leaving 10 bases between the germline ends. There are 12 residues in the CDR3. The CDR3 is CSVGWSRETQYF. CDR3 bases: TGCAGCGTTGGTTGGAGTCGAGAGACCCAGTACTTC.

This clonotype was observed a handful of times. CDR3: CASSPATGGINTGELFF. CDR3 in DNA: TGTGCCAGTAGCCCGGCGACAGGGGGAATTAACACCGGGGAGCTGTTTTTT. The chain recombines TRBV7-9 with TRBJ2-2, with 9 bases fitting TRBD1. Trimming removed 9 bases from V and 2 bases from J; junction bases left unmatched: 13. Per germline, CDR1 SEHNR and CDR2 FQNEAQ (reference sequence). This CDR3 comprises 17 residues. Filled out from reference TRBV7-9 and TRBJ2-2, the complete variable domain reads DTGVSQNPRHKITKRGQNVTFRCDPISEHNRLYWYRQTLGQGPEFLTYFQNEAQLEKSRLLSDRFSAERPKGSFSTLEIQRTEQGDSAMYLCASSPATGGINTGELFFGEGSRLTVL.

This clonotype is labeled as medium-sized (0.01 to 0.1%). The V and J genes are TRBV6-1 and TRBJ2-3, with TRBD2 matching over 11 bases. V lost 2 bases and J lost 4; bases outside the gene matches: 2. The V gene's germline CDR1 is MNHNS and CDR2 SASEGT. CDR3 size: 15 residues. The CDR3 sequence is CASSELAGGADTQYF. CDR3 bases: TGTGCCAGCAGTGAATTAGCGGGGGGGGCAGATACGCAGTATTTT.

This clonotype was found a few times. The chain recombines TRBV11-2 with TRBJ2-7; 8 bases are a match to TRBD1. This CDR3 spans 15 amino acids. The germline gives CDR1 SGHAT, CDR2 FQNNGV. Trimming at V came to 5 bases and at J to 0 bases, leaving 6 bases not matched to a gene. The chain's CDR3 is CASSPLTGVSYEQYF. As DNA, the CDR3 is TGTGCCAGCAGCCCGCTGACAGGGGTCTCCTACGAGCAGTACTTC. Complete variable domain (other parts from reference TRBV11-2 and TRBJ2-7): EAGVAQSPRYKIIEKRQSVAFWCNPISGHATLYWYQQILGQGPKLLIQFQNNGVVDDSQLPKDRFSAERLKGVDSTLKIQPAKLEDSAVYLCASSPLTGVSYEQYFGPGTRLTVT.

This clonotype was found many times. The gene calls are TRBV6-2 or TRBV6-3 and TRBJ1-1; the D is unclear. The length of the CDR3 is 15 residues. V lost 2 bases and J lost 4, with 14 bases in between. The germline V gene encodes CDR1 MNHEY and CDR2 SVGEGT. The CDR3 here is CASSYPTGVSTEAFF. DNA for the CDR3: TGTGCCAGCAGTTACCCCACCGGGGTGAGCACTGAAGCTTTCTTT.

This clonotype is labeled as medium-sized. CDR3: CASSGPGAPSDTQYF. The CDR3 bases are TGTGCCAGCAGCGGCCCGGGGGCCCCATCAGATACGCAGTATTTT. The chain employs TRBV7-9 and TRBJ2-3; D may correspond to TRBD1 or TRBD2 (6 bases each). The CDR3 runs 15 residues. V gave up 5 bases and J gave up 4 bases, with 16 bases separating them. Germline V CDR1 and CDR2: SEHNR, FQNEAQ (reference sequence).

This clonotype has at least ten counts. The chain joins TRBV20-1 to TRBJ2-1; 8 nucleotides agree with TRBD2. Trimming took 6 bases from V and 3 from J; bases not matched to a gene: 7. CDR1 DFQATT and CDR2 SNEGSKA come from the germline V gene (reference sequence). This CDR3 comprises 14 residues. CDR3 loop: CSAPGGADYNEQFF. The CDR3 DNA reads TGCAGTGCGCCCGGGGGGGCGGACTACAATGAGCAGTTCTTC.

This clonotype was detected ten times or more. The chain joins TRBV29-1 to TRBJ2-1, with a weak D call TRBD1 (6 bases). The V and J ends lost 7 bases and 7 bases respectively, with 14 bases between them. The germline V gene encodes CDR1 SQVTM and CDR2 ANQGSEA. The CDR3 has 12 residues. CDR3 region: CSAWDIRNEQFF. CDR3 sequence (DNA): TGCAGCGCCTGGGACATCAGGAATGAGCAGTTCTTC.

This clonotype has only a few counts. The chain has TRBV6-1 and TRBJ2-7, with D perhaps being TRBD1 or TRBD2 (5 bases each). The CDR3 is made up of 15 amino acids. Trimming removed 3 bases from V and 2 bases from J, with 14 bases in between. The germline V gene has CDR1 MNHNS and CDR2 SASEGT. The CDR3 DNA follows: TGTGCCAGCAGTGACCCGGGACCCGGACCCTACGAGCAGTACTTC. Translation gives CASSDPGPGPYEQYF.

Only a few counts were recorded for this clonotype. The rearrangement links TRBV27 to TRBJ2-1; 12 nucleotides align to TRBD2. Unmatched junction bases numbered 8, after V lost 4 bases and J lost 4 bases. Germline V gives CDR1 MNHEY, CDR2 SMNVEV (reference sequence). The CDR3 has 17 residues. Written as DNA, the CDR3 is TGTGCCAGCAGTTCCTGGACTAGCGGGGACCCTTACAATGAGCAGTTCTTC. It specifies CASSSWTSGDPYNEQFF.

This clonotype was recorded at least ten times. The chain has TRBV12-3 or TRBV12-4 and TRBJ2-7; D call uncertain. The CDR3 is 13 amino acids. Trimming shortened V by 3 bases and J by 1 base, and 7 bases separated the two germline ends. CDR3: CASSFDLSYEQYF. The CDR3 DNA sequence: TGTGCCAGCAGTTTTGACTTGTCCTACGAGCAGTACTTC.

In this sample, this clonotype turned up a few times. The chain joins TRBV19 to TRBJ1-4; 8 positions match TRBD1. Per the germline V gene, CDR1 is LNHDA and CDR2 is SQIVND (reference sequence). This CDR3 comprises 13 residues. V was pared by 7 bases and J by 6 bases, with 4 bases of the junction left unmatched. CDR3 in amino acids: CASTDRVDEKLFF. The DNA for the CDR3 is TGTGCCAGTACGGACAGGGTCGATGAAAAACTGTTTTTT.

The chain carries TRBV5-6 and TRBJ1-6; D call uncertain. Germline lookup yields CDR1 SGHDT and CDR2 YYEEEE. V lost 4 bases, J lost 9 bases, and 11 bases lay in between. This CDR3 region has 13 residues. The chain's CDR3 is CASSPDMASPLHF. The CDR3 bases are TGTGCCAGCAGCCCTGACATGGCTTCACCCCTCCACTTT. Filled out from reference TRBV5-6 and TRBJ1-6, the complete variable domain reads DAGVTQSPTHLIKTRGQQVTLRCSPKSGHDTVSWYQQALGQGPQFIFQYYEEEERQRGNFPDRFSGHQFPNYSSELNVNALLLGDSALYLCASSPDMASPLHFGNGTRLTVT.

This clonotype was observed a handful of times. This chain links TRBV3-1 with TRBJ2-3; D remains ambiguous. This CDR3 comprises 14 residues. The V gene lost 0 bases and the J gene lost 0 bases, with 4 bases spanning the gap. CDR1 LGHDT and CDR2 YNNKEL come from the germline V gene (reference sequence). CDR3 sequence: CASSQDLSTDTQYF. The CDR3 DNA sequence: TGTGCCAGCAGCCAAGATCTGAGCACAGATACGCAGTATTTT.